Listed below are T cell receptor beta chains from one sample, sequenced in a study of T cell responses to AZD1222 COVID-19 vaccine. TCRdb keeps only in-frame clones here, not all; method: immunoSEQ multiplex PCR. This table holds roughly 130,000 clones, 88% found once. The sequences come from peripheral blood, collected on day 0 of MenACWY control vaccination. The receptor source for this set is an adult in good health. Each CDR3 is given with its conserved first and last residue. Fields, in order: J gene, V gene, D gene, clone size, CDR3 DNA, CDR3 protein. A D gene is named only where the DNA matches it firmly. Some rows have no size entry. The others give once, few or many, or a class for an expanded clone.

j_gene: TRBJ1-3
v_gene: TRBV12-3/TRBV12-4
d_gene: NA
abundance: NA
CDR3nt: TGTGCCAGCAGGTATAGGGGAAACACCATATATTTT
CDR3aa: CASRYRGNTIYF

j_gene: TRBJ2-1
v_gene: TRBV3-1/TRBV3-2
d_gene: NA
abundance: NA
CDR3nt: TGTGCCAGCAGCCTCATCAGTAGCTCCTACAATGAGCAGTTCTTC
CDR3aa: CASSLISSSYNEQFF

j_gene: TRBJ2-5
v_gene: TRBV10-2
d_gene: NA
abundance: NA
CDR3nt: TGCGCCAGCAGTGAATTCCCGGAGACCCAGTACTTC
CDR3aa: CASSEFPETQYF

j_gene: TRBJ1-1
v_gene: TRBV19
d_gene: NA
abundance: NA
CDR3nt: TGTGCCAGTAGTTCCAGGACAGTGGCGAGGACTGAAGCTTTCTTT
CDR3aa: CASSSRTVARTEAFF

j_gene: TRBJ1-5
v_gene: TRBV12-3/TRBV12-4
d_gene: TRBD1
abundance: NA
CDR3nt: TGTGCCAGCAGTCGGACAGGGTCTCAGCCCCAGCATTTT
CDR3aa: CASSRTGSQPQHF

j_gene: TRBJ2-3
v_gene: TRBV4-1
d_gene: NA
abundance: NA
CDR3nt: TGCGCCAGCAGCCAGGGCCGGGGGGATACGCAGTATTTT
CDR3aa: CASSQGRGDTQYF

j_gene: TRBJ2-7
v_gene: TRBV12-3/TRBV12-4
d_gene: NA
abundance: NA
CDR3nt: TGTGCCAGCAGCTATTACTTAGGTGAGCAGTACTTC
CDR3aa: CASSYYLGEQYF

j_gene: TRBJ2-3
v_gene: TRBV5-1
d_gene: TRBD1
abundance: NA
CDR3nt: TGCGCCAGCAGCTTGACCGGGACAGGGGAAGATACGCAGTATTTT
CDR3aa: CASSLTGTGEDTQYF

j_gene: TRBJ1-1
v_gene: TRBV5-1
d_gene: NA
abundance: NA
CDR3nt: TGCGCCAGCAGCTTGGTAGGGATGGGGAACACTGAAGCTTTCTTT
CDR3aa: CASSLVGMGNTEAFF

j_gene: TRBJ2-7
v_gene: TRBV10-1
d_gene: TRBD1
abundance: NA
CDR3nt: TGCGCCAGCAGTGAACGCCGGACAGGCTCGGCCCTTGTCGAGCAGTACTTC
CDR3aa: CASSERRTGSALVEQYF

j_gene: TRBJ1-1
v_gene: TRBV2
d_gene: NA
abundance: NA
CDR3nt: TGTGCCAGCAGTGAAGTAACAGCGGGAACTGAAGCTTTCTTT
CDR3aa: CASSEVTAGTEAFF

j_gene: TRBJ2-1
v_gene: TRBV9
d_gene: TRBD2
abundance: NA
CDR3nt: TGTGCCAGCAGCGTTCTTGTAGCGGGACTATACAATGAGCAGTTCTTC
CDR3aa: CASSVLVAGLYNEQFF

j_gene: TRBJ2-5
v_gene: TRBV11-2
d_gene: NA
abundance: NA
CDR3nt: TGTGCCAGCAGCGCAAAGGTGGGAGTTCAAGAGACCCAGTACTTC
CDR3aa: CASSAKVGVQETQYF

j_gene: TRBJ2-7
v_gene: TRBV5-5
d_gene: NA
abundance: NA
CDR3nt: TGTGCCAGCAGCTTGGGAACTAGACTAACCTACGAGCAGTACTTC
CDR3aa: CASSLGTRLTYEQYF

j_gene: TRBJ1-1
v_gene: TRBV19
d_gene: NA
abundance: NA
CDR3nt: TGTGCCAGTAGTCCTCTGGTCAGGGTGAACACTGAAGCTTTCTTT
CDR3aa: CASSPLVRVNTEAFF

j_gene: TRBJ1-4
v_gene: TRBV5-6
d_gene: NA
abundance: NA
CDR3nt: TGTGCCAGCAGTCGACAGTTTAAGGAAAAACTGTTTTTT
CDR3aa: CASSRQFKEKLFF

j_gene: TRBJ2-7
v_gene: TRBV27
d_gene: NA
abundance: NA
CDR3nt: TGTGCCAGCAGTCCGCTCGGGGGGCGTTACGAGCAGTACTTC
CDR3aa: CASSPLGGRYEQYF

j_gene: TRBJ2-2
v_gene: TRBV30
d_gene: NA
abundance: NA
CDR3nt: TGTGCCTGGAGTGTAGGGGGTAACTCTCTTACCGGGGAGCTGTTTTTT
CDR3aa: CAWSVGGNSLTGELFF

j_gene: TRBJ1-3
v_gene: TRBV2
d_gene: TRBD1
abundance: once
CDR3nt: TGTGCCAGCAGGGGACAGGGTTCGGGTGGAAACACCATATATTTT
CDR3aa: CASRGQGSGGNTIYF

j_gene: TRBJ2-5
v_gene: TRBV29-1
d_gene: NA
abundance: NA
CDR3nt: TGCAGCGTCGGCAGGGGGGGAGAGACCCAGTACTTC
CDR3aa: CSVGRGGETQYF

j_gene: TRBJ2-3
v_gene: TRBV11-2
d_gene: NA
abundance: NA
CDR3nt: TGTGCCAGCAGCTTAGTTGCTGGAGAAATCACAGATACGCAGTATTTT
CDR3aa: CASSLVAGEITDTQYF

j_gene: TRBJ2-7
v_gene: TRBV28
d_gene: TRBD1
abundance: NA
CDR3nt: TGTGCCAGCAGACCTCCGGGACAGGGAGGCGAGCAGTACTTC
CDR3aa: CASRPPGQGGEQYF

j_gene: TRBJ2-3
v_gene: TRBV7-3
d_gene: NA
abundance: NA
CDR3nt: TGTGCCAGCAGCCAATGGAGCGGCACAGATACGCAGTATTTT
CDR3aa: CASSQWSGTDTQYF

j_gene: TRBJ2-1
v_gene: TRBV10-3
d_gene: TRBD2
abundance: NA
CDR3nt: TGTGCCATCAGCAGCGGGAGAGAGAATGAGCAGTTCTTC
CDR3aa: CAISSGRENEQFF

j_gene: TRBJ2-7
v_gene: TRBV15
d_gene: NA
abundance: NA
CDR3nt: TGTGCCACCAGCAGAATACTCTCCTACGAGCAGTACTTC
CDR3aa: CATSRILSYEQYF

j_gene: TRBJ2-5
v_gene: TRBV2
d_gene: TRBD2
abundance: NA
CDR3nt: TGTGCCAGCAGTGAATTCATACTAGCGGGAGGGTGGGAGACCCAGTACTTC
CDR3aa: CASSEFILAGGWETQYF

j_gene: TRBJ1-5
v_gene: TRBV28
d_gene: NA
abundance: NA
CDR3nt: TGTGCCAGCTTCACATGGGGTCAGCCCCAGCATTTT
CDR3aa: CASFTWGQPQHF

j_gene: TRBJ2-7
v_gene: TRBV30
d_gene: TRBD2
abundance: NA
CDR3nt: TGTGCCTGGAGTCTCGGGAGGCACGGCGGGGAGCAGTACTTC
CDR3aa: CAWSLGRHGGEQYF

j_gene: TRBJ1-2
v_gene: TRBV19
d_gene: TRBD1
abundance: NA
CDR3nt: TGTGCCAGTAGTTCGGGGACAGGGGGCGCTGGCTACACCTTC
CDR3aa: CASSSGTGGAGYTF

j_gene: TRBJ2-7
v_gene: TRBV4-2
d_gene: NA
abundance: NA
CDR3nt: TGTGCCAGCAGCCAAGTCCGGGGGCACTCCTACGAGCAGTACTTC
CDR3aa: CASSQVRGHSYEQYF

j_gene: TRBJ1-4
v_gene: TRBV15
d_gene: TRBD1
abundance: NA
CDR3nt: TGTGCCACCAGCAGGGCACAGGGGGTGAATGAAAAACTGTTTTTT
CDR3aa: CATSRAQGVNEKLFF

j_gene: TRBJ2-5
v_gene: TRBV9
d_gene: NA
abundance: NA
CDR3nt: TGTGCCAGCAGCTGGACCGGGTCCCCAGGGGAGACCCAGTACTTC
CDR3aa: CASSWTGSPGETQYF

j_gene: TRBJ1-4
v_gene: TRBV10-3
d_gene: NA
abundance: NA
CDR3nt: TGTGCCATCAGTCAGGGGAGCGCTAATGAAAAACTGTTTTTT
CDR3aa: CAISQGSANEKLFF

j_gene: TRBJ2-7
v_gene: TRBV19
d_gene: TRBD2
abundance: NA
CDR3nt: TGTGCCAGTAGTCACCAAGCGGGAGCGTCATACGAGCAGTACTTC
CDR3aa: CASSHQAGASYEQYF

j_gene: TRBJ2-3
v_gene: TRBV24-1
d_gene: NA
abundance: once
CDR3nt: TGTGCCACCAGTGATGGGGGACTCACGCAGTATTTT
CDR3aa: CATSDGGLTQYF

j_gene: TRBJ1-2
v_gene: TRBV18
d_gene: NA
abundance: NA
CDR3nt: TGTGCCAGCTCCGACCAACAGGGTCCCGAGATGTATGGCTACACCTTC
CDR3aa: CASSDQQGPEMYGYTF

j_gene: TRBJ1-6
v_gene: TRBV7-9
d_gene: TRBD1
abundance: NA
CDR3nt: TGTGCCAGCAGCTCCGCGACAGGGGGGGAATCACCCCTCCACTTT
CDR3aa: CASSSATGGESPLHF

j_gene: TRBJ2-3
v_gene: TRBV19
d_gene: NA
abundance: NA
CDR3nt: TGTGCCAGTAGTATAGGGAGGGTGTCCACAGATACGCAGTATTTT
CDR3aa: CASSIGRVSTDTQYF

j_gene: TRBJ2-3
v_gene: TRBV5-5
d_gene: TRBD1
abundance: NA
CDR3nt: TGTGCCAGCAGCTTTGGAAGGACAGGGGGAACAGATACGCAGTATTTT
CDR3aa: CASSFGRTGGTDTQYF

j_gene: TRBJ1-1
v_gene: TRBV6-5
d_gene: NA
abundance: NA
CDR3nt: TGTGCCAGCAGTTACTCGGGCAGGGGGAACACTGAAGCTTTCTTT
CDR3aa: CASSYSGRGNTEAFF